The clone carrying this T cell receptor beta chain appeared a few times. The data were obtained in a study of shared T cell receptors in the human thymus. J gave up 0 bases and V 2 bases, and 1 base lay outside the gene matches. This CDR3 contains 14 residues. From germline, CDR1 is KGHSH and CDR2 LQKENI. The method was immunoSEQ multiplex PCR; TCRdb's version includes in-frame clones alone and lacks a portion of them. The sample lists 630,000 or so clones, more than 70% occurring once. This sample was also put to use in a study of human thymus T cells. This second study says: A high degree of thymic repertoire overlap among unrelated individuals was reported in related research.

This clonotype was sampled from a boy under two years old with a congenital heart defect. Input material: thymocytes. V usage is TRBV18 and J usage is TRBJ2-7; 7 bases agree with TRBD1. CDR3 protein: CASSPRDSSYEQYF. The CDR3 DNA is TGTGCCAGCTCACCAAGGGACAGCTCCTACGAGCAGTACTTC.